The 32 T cell receptor beta chains listed next were all sequenced from one sample in a study of T cell responses to AZD1222 COVID-19 vaccine. Here immunoSEQ multiplex PCR was the method, and the copy in TCRdb shows in-frame clones only, minus some. This table has about 88,000 clones, about 91% appearing once. Specimen: peripheral blood, collected on day 0 of AZD1222 vaccination. Receptors originate from an adult in good health.

This chain joins TRBV18 and TRBJ2-1, with TRBD1 identical over 10 bases. With V trimmed by 0 bases and J by 8 bases, 7 bases remained unmatched. The CDR3 covers 16 residues. Looked up from germline, CDR1 is KGHSH and CDR2 is LQKENI. The CDR3 here is CASSPPGTGDLDEQFF. In nucleotides, the CDR3 is TGTGCCAGCTCACCACCAGGGACAGGGGATCTCGATGAGCAGTTCTTC.

The chain has TRBV27 and TRBJ2-1, with TRBD2 as a possible D gene (6 bases). Trimming removed 5 bases at V and 7 bases at J, with 12 bases between. Germline loops: CDR1 MNHEY, CDR2 SMNVEV (reference sequence). The CDR3 totals 13 residues. This CDR3 is CASSTGLTNEQFF. The CDR3 DNA reads TGTGCCAGCAGTACGGGACTTACAAATGAGCAGTTCTTC.

This chain connects TRBV29-1 to TRBJ2-7; D is undetermined. The CDR3 is made up of 11 amino acids. V gave up 4 bases and J gave up 3 bases, with 7 bases separating them. Germline V gene lookup returns CDR1 SQVTM and CDR2 ANQGSEA. In DNA, the CDR3 is TGCAGCGTTGGCCAGCTCTACGAGCAGTACTTC. This sequence encodes CSVGQLYEQYF.

The J gene is TRBJ1-5, the V gene TRBV19; 7 bases are shared with TRBD1. The length of the CDR3 is 15 residues. The trim removed 4 bases at V and 3 bases at J, leaving 6 bases unmatched. Per germline, CDR1 LNHDA and CDR2 SQIVND (reference sequence). In DNA, the CDR3 is TGTGCCAGTAGTACGCTGGGACAGTTCAATCAGCCCCAGCATTTT. It yields the protein CASSTLGQFNQPQHF.

This sequence joins TRBV12-3 or TRBV12-4 and TRBJ2-3, with no clear D. Trimming stripped 6 bases from V and 6 bases from J, with 10 bases between. The CDR3 runs 12 residues. The CDR3 DNA sequence: TGTGCCAGCAGACAGAACCTCGATACGCAGTATTTT. It specifies CASRQNLDTQYF.

The DNA for the CDR3 is TGTGCCAGCAGCGTAGGGCCCCCGGGACTAGCTTTCCAAGAGACCCAGTACTTC. Protein product: CASSVGPPGLAFQETQYF. The chain recombines TRBV9 with TRBJ2-5, with 9 positions matching TRBD2. CDR1 SGDLS and CDR2 YYNGEE come from the germline V gene. The length of the CDR3 is 18 residues. V lost 0 bases and J lost 1; bases outside the gene matches: 10.

This rearrangement joins TRBV18 to TRBJ1-1; weak D call: TRBD1 (5 bases). V was cut by 6 bases and J by 2 bases, with 16 bases left in between. CDR3 length: 15 residues. Germline values: CDR1 KGHSH, CDR2 LQKENI. This chain's CDR3 is CASSRGRQGNTEAFF. CDR3 DNA: TGTGCCAGCTCCCGCGGTAGGCAGGGAAACACTGAAGCTTTCTTT.

This chain links TRBV28 with TRBJ1-2; no firm D call. V lost 4 bases and J lost 5, with 20 bases in between. The CDR3 is 16 amino acids. Germline assignment: CDR1 MDHEN and CDR2 SYDVKM. For the CDR3, the DNA is TGTGCCAGCAGTTCCCACGGGTCGGCAGCGAGATATGGCTACACCTTC. As protein: CASSSHGSAARYGYTF.

V gene TRBV2 combines with J gene TRBJ2-6; D perhaps matches TRBD2 (6 bases). CDR3 length: 15 amino acids. Germline V gives CDR1 SNHLY, CDR2 FYNNEI. The V end lost 6 bases, the J end lost 2 bases, and 11 bases lay between the germline ends. CDR3 bases: TGTGCCAGCAGCCAGTGGGGGGCTGGGGCCAACGTCCTGACTTTC. As protein: CASSQWGAGANVLTF. The complete variable domain, with remaining parts taken from reference TRBV2 and TRBJ2-6, reads EPEVTQTPSHQVTQMGQEVILRCVPISNHLYFYWYRQILGQKVEFLVSFYNNEISEKSEIFDDQFSVERPDGSNFTLKIRSTKLEDSAMYFCASSQWGAGANVLTFGAGSRLTVL.

By sample fraction, this clone is medium-sized. The chain links TRBV27 to TRBJ1-6; D might be TRBD1 (6 bases). CDR1 is MNHEY and CDR2 is SMNVEV in the germline V gene (reference sequence). The CDR3 covers 14 residues. V lost 6 bases and J lost 7, with 13 bases in between. The CDR3 DNA follows: TGTGCCAGCAGCCTCGGGCAGGGGAATTCACCCCTCCACTTT. This encodes CASSLGQGNSPLHF.

This chain joins TRBV6-2 or TRBV6-3 and TRBJ2-1; D might be TRBD2 (5 bases). V was trimmed by 4 bases and J by 6 bases, leaving 13 bases between them. The CDR3 sequence is 14 residues long. Germline-derived CDR1 and CDR2 are MNHEY and SVGEGT. CDR3 nucleotide sequence: TGTGCCAGCAGTTTAACGGGAAATTTCAATGAGCAGTTCTTC. Translated: CASSLTGNFNEQFF.

This clone appeared once. This chain uses TRBV4-2 with TRBJ2-1; D is ambiguous. Germline V gene lookup returns CDR1 LGHNA and CDR2 YNFKEQ. Deletions cut 0 bases from V and 4 bases from J, with 10 bases between. There are 15 residues in the CDR3. The CDR3 region is CASSQDQTQYNEQFF. The DNA for the CDR3 is TGTGCCAGCAGCCAAGACCAGACGCAGTACAATGAGCAGTTCTTC.

This rearrangement joins TRBV27 to TRBJ1-2, with 9 nucleotides matching TRBD1. Unmatched junction bases numbered 2, after V lost 6 bases and J lost 3 bases. CDR1 and CDR2 from the germline V gene are MNHEY and SMNVEV (reference sequence). This CDR3 has 13 residues. Here the CDR3 reads CASSRQGDYGYTF. Here the CDR3 DNA reads TGTGCCAGCAGCCGACAGGGGGACTATGGCTACACCTTC.

V usage is TRBV6-2 or TRBV6-3 and J usage is TRBJ2-1; a possible D gene is TRBD2 (6 bases). In germline, CDR1 is MNHEY, CDR2 SVGEGT. Trimming cost V 0 bases and J 7 bases, with 16 bases left between them. This CDR3 comprises 16 residues. CDR3 sequence reads: CASSYSELPGGNEQFF. The DNA of the CDR3 is TGTGCCAGCAGTTACTCCGAATTACCCGGGGGTAATGAGCAGTTCTTC.

The chain links TRBV30 to TRBJ2-1; tentatively, D is TRBD2 (5 bases). V was pared by 5 bases and J by 8 bases, with 10 bases between. CDR1 and CDR2 from the germline V gene are GTSNPN and SVGIG (reference sequence). The CDR3 has 11 amino acids. The CDR3 bases are TGTGCCTGGTTCGGAGGAGATGAGCAGTTCTTC. Translating gives CAWFGGDEQFF.

In this sample, this clone turned up a few times. The gene calls are TRBV30 and TRBJ2-1; 7 bases are shared with TRBD2. The CDR3 spans 13 residues. Trimming took 4 bases from V and 7 from J; bases not matched to a gene: 7. Germline lookup yields CDR1 GTSNPN and CDR2 SVGIG (reference sequence). The CDR3 DNA follows: TGTGCCTGGACGGCGGGAGCGTTGAATGAGCAGTTCTTC. As protein: CAWTAGALNEQFF.

The chain links TRBV7-2 to TRBJ2-7; D may correspond to TRBD1 or TRBD2 (5 bases each). CDR3 length: 17 residues. Trimming stripped 3 bases from V and 4 bases from J, with 22 bases between. CDR1 and CDR2 from the germline V gene are SGHTA and FQGNSA. CDR3 region: CASSLGTRGNPWYEQYF. The CDR3 DNA reads as TGTGCCAGCAGCTTGGGTACCCGGGGCAATCCGTGGTACGAGCAGTACTTC. Combining the CDR3 with reference TRBV7-2 and TRBJ2-7 gives the whole variable domain GAGVSQSPSNKVTEKGKDVELRCDPISGHTALYWYRQSLGQGLEFLIYFQGNSAPDKSGLPSDRFSAERTGGSVSTLTIQRTQQEDSAVYLCASSLGTRGNPWYEQYFGPGTRLTVT.

J is TRBJ1-3 and V is TRBV28; no reliable D call. Trimming pared 5 bases from V and 0 bases from J, leaving 14 bases between. Germline loops: CDR1 MDHEN, CDR2 SYDVKM. The CDR3 is 16 residues long. CDR3 in DNA: TGTGCCAGCAGTATCCCTCAGCTGCTCTCTGGAAACACCATATATTTT. This codes for CASSIPQLLSGNTIYF.

The gene calls are TRBV5-1 and TRBJ2-5, with 7 bases lining up with TRBD2. The J call is doubtful: the DNA matches TRBJ2-7 better. Germline values: CDR1 SGHRS, CDR2 YFSETQ. The CDR3 contains 14 residues. The CDR3, as DNA: TGCGCCAGCAGCAGGGAGGCGGGAGCCAACGAGCAGTACTTC. Residues: CASSREAGANEQYF.

The rearrangement joins TRBV3-1 (or the pseudogene TRBV3-2) to TRBJ2-1; weak D call: TRBD2 (5 bases). V dropped 4 bases and J dropped 6 bases, with 7 bases sitting between them. Germline V gene data show CDR1 as LGHDT and CDR2 as YNNKEL (reference sequence). The CDR3 runs 12 residues. The CDR3 region is CASSRTSNEQFF. The CDR3, as DNA: TGTGCCAGCAGCCGAACTAGCAATGAGCAGTTCTTC.

The V gene is TRBV27, the J gene TRBJ2-1, with D maybe TRBD2 (6 bases). Trimming left V 1 base short and J 9 bases short, with 13 bases between. There are 14 residues in the CDR3. Germline CDR1 reads MNHEY; CDR2 reads SMNVEV (reference sequence). The CDR3 nucleotides read TGTGCCAGCAGTTTATTAGGTGTGGGAGGTGAGCAGTTCTTC. It translates to CASSLLGVGGEQFF.

The rearrangement links TRBV11-1 to TRBJ2-1; possibly TRBD1 for D (6 bases). V was shortened by 4 bases and J by 7 bases, with 14 bases between the two germline ends. The V gene's germline CDR1 is SGHAT and CDR2 FQDESV (reference sequence). There are 14 residues in the CDR3. In nucleotides, the CDR3 is TGTGCCAGCAGCTCCCCGGGACACAAAAATGAGCAGTTCTTC. Its protein is CASSSPGHKNEQFF.

The chain couples TRBV3-1 (or the pseudogene TRBV3-2) to TRBJ2-5; the match to TRBD2 covers 14 bases. The length of the CDR3 is 17 residues. The J segment lost 5 bases and the V segment lost 6 bases, leaving 11 bases of the junction unmatched. Germline CDR1 is LGHDT and CDR2 is YNNKEL (reference sequence). CDR3 region: CASRLKGLAGAGETQYF. For the CDR3, the DNA is TGTGCCAGCAGACTTAAGGGACTAGCGGGAGCGGGTGAGACCCAGTACTTC.

V usage is TRBV6-5 and J usage is TRBJ2-3; D uncertain. Trimming stripped 4 bases from V and 7 bases from J, with 6 bases between. Germline V gene lookup returns CDR1 MNHEY and CDR2 SVGAGI. This CDR3 contains 11 residues. The CDR3 nucleotides are TGTGCCAGCAGTTGGCTTAATACGCAGTATTTT. Translation gives CASSWLNTQYF.

This chain links TRBV9 with TRBJ2-5; 10 bases are shared with TRBD1. The CDR3 consists of 15 residues. The V and J ends lost 2 bases and 5 bases, in that order; junction bases with no gene match: 6. Germline CDR1 and CDR2: SGDLS and YYNGEE. The CDR3 region is CASSVDRGRSETQYF. The CDR3 nucleotides are TGTGCCAGCAGCGTCGACAGGGGGCGGTCGGAGACCCAGTACTTC.

The rearrangement joins TRBV20-1 to TRBJ1-5, with D unresolved. The CDR3 consists of 14 residues. Trimming left V 3 bases short and J 0 bases short, with 9 bases between. Germline loops: CDR1 DFQATT, CDR2 SNEGSKA (reference sequence). In nucleotides, the CDR3 is TGCAGTGCTAGTCCCCCGGTTAGCAATCAGCCCCAGCATTTT. It is translated as CSASPPVSNQPQHF.

The rearrangement links TRBV29-1 to TRBJ1-2, with a tentative D call TRBD1 (6 bases). Germline CDR1 SQVTM, CDR2 ANQGSEA. Trimming removed 7 bases from V and 7 bases from J, with 16 bases in between. This CDR3 is 12 amino acids long. The CDR3 nucleotides are TGCAGCGGATGGACAGACGCTCTTGGCTACACCTTC. Its translation: CSGWTDALGYTF.

The chain combines TRBV19 with TRBJ2-1, with D perhaps matching TRBD1 (6 bases). V lost 5 bases and J 6 bases, leaving 11 bases between the germline ends. The germline CDR1 and CDR2 sequences are LNHDA and SQIVND (reference sequence). CDR3 size: 13 residues. CDR3 amino acids: CASSVRQVNEQFF. As DNA, the CDR3 is TGTGCCAGTAGTGTCAGACAGGTCAATGAGCAGTTCTTC.

V gene TRBV24-1 combines with J gene TRBJ2-5; D is uncertain. The CDR3 length is 15 residues. Trimming took 3 bases from V and 0 from J, leaving 10 bases between them. Germline-derived CDR1 and CDR2 are KGHDR and SFDVKD. The CDR3 protein is CATSDNGQNQETQYF. As DNA, the CDR3 is TGTGCCACCAGTGATAATGGCCAGAACCAAGAGACCCAGTACTTC.

The chain is built from TRBV2 and TRBJ2-5, with TRBD1 identical over 10 bases. The length of the CDR3 is 15 residues. Unmatched junction bases numbered 7, after V lost 5 bases and J lost 4 bases. The germline CDR1 and CDR2 sequences are SNHLY and FYNNEI. DNA of the CDR3: TGTGCCAGCAGTCCAGCTGGACAGGGGGTAGAGACCCAGTACTTC. This codes for CASSPAGQGVETQYF.

V gene TRBV5-8 combines with J gene TRBJ1-1, with TRBD1 as a possible D gene (5 bases). The CDR3 has 16 residues. Germline V gene sequence: CDR1 SGHTS, CDR2 YDEGEE. The V and J ends lost 0 bases and 2 bases respectively, with 14 bases between them. The CDR3 protein is CASSLGLGRENTEAFF. The CDR3 nucleotides read TGTGCCAGCAGCTTGGGACTAGGCAGGGAAAACACTGAAGCTTTCTTT.

The rearrangement uses TRBV12-3 or TRBV12-4 and TRBJ2-7, with D possibly TRBD2 on 7 matching bases. V lost 5 bases to trimming and J lost 3 bases, with 11 bases between them. There are 13 residues in the CDR3. In nucleotides, the CDR3 is TGTGCCAGCAGTGGGGGGGGGCTCTACGAGCAGTACTTC. Its translation is CASSGGGLYEQYF.